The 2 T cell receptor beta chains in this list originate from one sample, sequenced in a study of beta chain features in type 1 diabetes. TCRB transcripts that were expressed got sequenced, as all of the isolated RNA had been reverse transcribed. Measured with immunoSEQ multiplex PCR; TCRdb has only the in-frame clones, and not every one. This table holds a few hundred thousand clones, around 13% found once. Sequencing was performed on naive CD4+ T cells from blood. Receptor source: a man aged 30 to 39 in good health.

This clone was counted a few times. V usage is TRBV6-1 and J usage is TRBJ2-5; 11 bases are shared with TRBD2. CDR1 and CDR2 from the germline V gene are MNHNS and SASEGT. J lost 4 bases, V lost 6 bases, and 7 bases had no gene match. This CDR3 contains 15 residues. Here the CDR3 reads CASRHPGLAVETQYF. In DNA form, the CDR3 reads TGTGCCAGCAGACACCCGGGACTAGCGGTAGAGACCCAGTACTTC.

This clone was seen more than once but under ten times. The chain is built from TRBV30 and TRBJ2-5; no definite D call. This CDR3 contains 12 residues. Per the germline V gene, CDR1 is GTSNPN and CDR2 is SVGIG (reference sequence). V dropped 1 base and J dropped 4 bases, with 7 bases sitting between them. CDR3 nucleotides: TGTGCCTGGAGTGGTGATGGAGAGACCCAGTACTTC. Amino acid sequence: CAWSGDGETQYF.